A single sample gave rise to the 24 T cell receptor beta chains below, sequenced in a study of OX40 agonist ivuxolimab in advanced cancers. TCRdb's copy holds only in-frame clones and misses some; the assay was immunoSEQ multiplex PCR. The sample lists 80,000 or so clones; roughly 92% were seen once. The sample was CD4+ or CD8+ T cells sorted from blood, taken in a trial of the OX40 agonist ivuxolimab. These receptors were obtained from an adult with an advanced solid tumor such as melanoma, head and neck, liver or kidney cancer.

The genes are TRBV29-1 and TRBJ2-3; no reliable D call. The CDR3 covers 14 residues. Germline lookup yields CDR1 SQVTM and CDR2 ANQGSEA. Trimming shortened V by 7 bases and J by 0 bases, and 14 bases separated the two germline ends. The CDR3 sequence is CSAPEAASTDTQYF. In DNA form, the CDR3 reads TGCAGCGCCCCCGAGGCCGCTAGCACAGATACGCAGTATTTT.

This chain connects TRBV5-8 to TRBJ2-7, with D possibly matching TRBD1 (5 bases). The CDR3 totals 14 residues. From germline, CDR1 is SGHTS and CDR2 YDEGEE. V lost 3 bases and J lost 3, with 13 bases in between. The CDR3 loop reads CASSSTPGNYEQYF. The CDR3 DNA reads TGTGCCAGCAGCTCTACCCCAGGGAACTACGAGCAGTACTTC.

The chain joins TRBV2 to TRBJ2-1, with D perhaps being TRBD1 or TRBD2 (5 bases each). The CDR3 runs to 15 residues. Germline CDR1 and CDR2: SNHLY and FYNNEI. The germline V and J ends were trimmed by 1 base and 8 bases, with 15 bases remaining between them. CDR3 nucleotides: TGTGCCAGCAGTGAAGTTGGGACCATGCGGGATGAGCAGTTCTTC. Residues: CASSEVGTMRDEQFF.

Details on this clone: Compared with germline, one end of the junction differs, possibly owing to a read error. The rearrangement uses TRBV7-7 and TRBJ2-5; a possible D gene is TRBD1 (6 bases). The CDR3 has 14 residues. Germline V CDR1 and CDR2: SSHAT, FNYEAQ (reference sequence). The CDR3 here is CASSSRQDAETQYF. The CDR3 nucleotides read TGTGCTAGCAGCTCGAGACAGGATGCGGAGACCCAGTACTTC.

The V and J genes are TRBV18 and TRBJ1-4, with no clear D. This CDR3 region has 15 residues. V shed 3 bases and J shed 10 bases, with 18 bases lying between them. The V gene's germline CDR1 is KGHSH and CDR2 LQKENI. The CDR3 here is CASSPQDGVFAKLFF. The CDR3 bases are TGTGCCAGCTCACCCCAGGACGGGGTTTTCGCAAAACTGTTTTTT.

The chain links TRBV7-9 to TRBJ2-5; TRBD2 matches 11 bases. The CDR3 consists of 15 residues. V gave up 6 bases and J gave up 1 base; unmatched junction bases: 4. Germline values: CDR1 SEHNR, CDR2 FQNEAQ (reference sequence). CDR3 loop: CASRPGLAAQETQYF. The CDR3 DNA reads as TGTGCCAGCAGGCCGGGACTAGCGGCCCAAGAGACCCAGTACTTC.

The rearrangement links TRBV6-5 to TRBJ2-3; weak D call: TRBD2 (5 bases). V was trimmed by 4 bases and J by 2 bases, leaving 10 bases between them. The CDR3 sequence is 14 residues long. Germline V CDR1 and CDR2: MNHEY, SVGAGI. CDR3 sequence (DNA): TGTGCCAGCAGTTTGGGGAGATCCACAGATACGCAGTATTTT. Encoded protein: CASSLGRSTDTQYF.

The rearrangement joins TRBV9 to TRBJ2-1, with 7 bases aligning to TRBD2. V was pared by 0 bases and J by 5 bases, with 2 bases of the junction left unmatched. Germline assignment: CDR1 SGDLS and CDR2 YYNGEE. The CDR3 has 14 residues. Written as DNA, the CDR3 is TGTGCCAGCAGCGTAGGGCGGGGGAACAATGAGCAGTTCTTC. It is translated as CASSVGRGNNEQFF.

This clone was observed once. The chain combines TRBV13 with TRBJ2-7; 9 nucleotides line up with TRBD2. The CDR3 consists of 16 residues. The V segment lost 5 bases and the J segment 0 bases; nucleotides outside the gene matches: 8. Germline lookup yields CDR1 PRHDT and CDR2 FYEKMQ (reference sequence). The CDR3 sequence: CASSKTSGPRSYEQYF. The CDR3 coding sequence is TGTGCCAGCAGCAAAACTAGCGGGCCCCGCTCCTACGAGCAGTACTTC. The whole variable domain, filled in from reference TRBV13 and TRBJ2-7, reads AAGVIQSPRHLIKEKRETATLKCYPIPRHDTVYWYQQGPGQDPQFLISFYEKMQSDKGSIPDRFSAQQFSDYHSELNMSSLELGDSALYFCASSKTSGPRSYEQYFGPGTRLTVT.

The gene calls are TRBV6-1 and TRBJ2-5, with TRBD1 as a possible D gene (5 bases). Trimming took off 3 bases at V and 3 bases at J, with 11 bases between the two ends. This CDR3 is built from 14 residues. Per germline, CDR1 MNHNS and CDR2 SASEGT. The DNA for the CDR3 is TGTGCCAGCAGTGAGTACAGGACGGAAGAGACCCAGTACTTC. The encoded protein is CASSEYRTEETQYF.

This chain uses TRBV30 with TRBJ1-2; D uncertain. V was trimmed by 7 bases and J by 2 bases, leaving 8 bases between them. Germline V gene sequence: CDR1 GTSNPN, CDR2 SVGIG (reference sequence). The CDR3 covers 11 residues. The CDR3 is CASRVNYGYTF. The DNA for the CDR3 is TGTGCCTCCCGGGTCAACTATGGCTACACCTTC.

The J gene is TRBJ1-1, the V gene TRBV5-1; D ambiguous. The CDR3 length is 11 residues. V lost 1 base to trimming and J lost 2 bases, with 0 bases between them. Germline loops: CDR1 SGHRS, CDR2 YFSETQ. The CDR3 protein is CASSLNTEAFF. CDR3 coding DNA: TGCGCCAGCAGCTTGAACACTGAAGCTTTCTTT.

This clone was observed a single time. The chain carries TRBV5-8 and TRBJ2-5; 9 nucleotides match TRBD2. Germline V gene data show CDR1 as SGHTS and CDR2 as YDEGEE. The CDR3 is 15 amino acids. After removal of 0 bases from V and 5 bases from J, the junction contained 5 bases not matched to a gene. For the CDR3, the DNA is TGTGCCAGCAGCTTGGGGCGGGGGGGCTCCGAGACCCAGTACTTC. As protein: CASSLGRGGSETQYF.

This chain joins TRBV27 and TRBJ2-1; D is unresolved. This CDR3 is 12 amino acids long. Germline CDR1 is MNHEY and CDR2 is SMNVEV (reference sequence). V lost 10 bases, J lost 8 bases, and 15 bases lay in between. The CDR3 sequence is CAIRSFRDEQFF. The CDR3 coding sequence is TGTGCCATCCGTTCCTTTCGGGATGAGCAGTTCTTC.

This sequence joins TRBV5-4 and TRBJ1-4; D possibly corresponds to TRBD1 (6 bases). The V gene lost 4 bases and the J gene lost 6 bases, with 13 bases spanning the gap. The V gene's germline CDR1 is SGHNT and CDR2 YYREEE (reference sequence). The CDR3 is made up of 14 amino acids. The CDR3 nucleotides are TGTGCCAGCAGCGCTGCCCAGGGGTATGAAAAACTGTTTTTT. Protein: CASSAAQGYEKLFF.

V usage is TRBV7-2 and J usage is TRBJ2-1, with TRBD2 as a possible D gene (6 bases). Germline V gene sequence: CDR1 SGHTA, CDR2 FQGNSA. Trimming removed 1 base at V and 7 bases at J, with 14 bases between. The CDR3 is made up of 15 amino acids. CDR3 protein: CASSLGTGVVNEQFF. The CDR3 DNA sequence: TGTGCCAGCAGCTTAGGCACGGGAGTAGTAAATGAGCAGTTCTTC.

This clone was recorded only once. The gene calls are TRBV5-1 and TRBJ1-2; no definite D call. This CDR3 is built from 16 residues. The germline V and J ends were trimmed by 0 bases and 2 bases, with 14 bases remaining between them. CDR1 is SGHRS, CDR2 YFSETQ, per germline. CDR3 sequence: CASSLGGEVENYGYTF. The CDR3 DNA reads TGCGCCAGCAGCTTGGGCGGTGAGGTGGAAAACTATGGCTACACCTTC.

The chain joins TRBV7-9 to TRBJ1-2; no firm D call. Between the trimmed V and J ends, which lost 2 bases and 3 bases, there was a span of 7 bases. Germline V gene sequence: CDR1 SEHNR, CDR2 FQNEAQ (reference sequence). There are 13 residues in the CDR3. CDR3 coding DNA: TGTGCCAGCAGCTTACAATTGCACTATGGCTACACCTTC. This encodes CASSLQLHYGYTF.

This chain links TRBV30 with TRBJ2-5; a possible D gene is TRBD2 (6 bases). The J call may be faulty, since TRBJ2-7 better matches the DNA end. Germline CDR1 GTSNPN, CDR2 SVGIG (reference sequence). CDR3 length: 12 amino acids. CDR3 region: CAWSVGGREQYF. The DNA for the CDR3 is TGTGCCTGGAGTGTAGGAGGGCGCGAGCAGTACTTC.

This clone occurred a few times. This rearrangement joins TRBV2 to TRBJ2-5; D gene uncertain. The germline V and J ends were trimmed by 4 bases and 4 bases, with 4 bases remaining between them. Looked up from germline, CDR1 is SNHLY and CDR2 is FYNNEI. The CDR3 loop spans 11 amino acids. CDR3 sequence reads: CASSGSETQYF. In DNA, the CDR3 is TGTGCCAGCAGTGGGTCAGAGACCCAGTACTTC.

V is TRBV9 and J is TRBJ2-5; 8 bases are a match to TRBD2. Looked up from germline, CDR1 is SGDLS and CDR2 is YYNGEE. V shed 0 bases, J shed 4 bases, and the junction held 8 bases outside the gene matches. CDR3 length equals 16 residues. CDR3 sequence reads: CASSVAGGRAGETQYF. DNA for the CDR3: TGTGCCAGCAGCGTAGCGGGGGGGAGGGCCGGAGAGACCCAGTACTTC.

This clone was counted only a few times. The chain recombines TRBV11-2 with TRBJ2-1, with 10 positions matching TRBD2. V lost 5 bases and J lost 5; bases outside the gene matches: 6. In germline, CDR1 is SGHAT, CDR2 FQNNGV. The CDR3 length is 15 residues. CDR3 region: CASSLSGGAHNEQFF. The CDR3 DNA reads as TGTGCCAGCAGCCTAAGCGGGGGGGCCCACAATGAGCAGTTCTTC.

This clone was seen a single time. The V call is TRBV7-6, the J call TRBJ2-5; TRBD2 matches at 11 bases. The CDR3 length is 18 residues. Germline trimming cut 1 base from V and 0 bases from J; bases unmatched to any gene: 7. CDR1 and CDR2 from the germline V gene are SGHVS and FNYEAQ. As DNA, the CDR3 is TGTGCCAGCAGCTTAGGACTTACTAGCGGGAGATACCAAGAGACCCAGTACTTC. Its protein is CASSLGLTSGRYQETQYF.

The rearrangement links TRBV6-1 to TRBJ2-7; D gene unclear. Germline V gene sequence: CDR1 MNHNS, CDR2 SASEGT. Trimming removed 3 bases at V and 3 bases at J, with 3 bases between. The CDR3 length is 11 residues. The DNA for the CDR3 is TGTGCCAGCAGTGATGTCTACGAGCAGTACTTC. The encoded protein is CASSDVYEQYF.